These 26 T cell receptor beta chains were sequenced from one sample in a study of regulatory T cells in long-lasting Graves disease (dated by TCRdb to about 2021). The sample's time point label, in plain terms: newly diagnosed GD, antithyroid drugs for less than 3 months. For both TCR sequencing and RNA sequencing, RNA was extracted from PBMCs using TRIzol. Library preparation used multiplex PCR. Sequencing used an Illumina HiSeq 4000. iRepertoire HTBI primers and Arm-PCR amplification of CDR3 regions were used to construct TCR beta libraries. TCRdb reprocessed the public reads (quality trimming at Q25 with fastp, clone calling with MiXCR) and kept in-frame beta chains. Rows merge per CDR3 protein into single entries with the most common DNA and genes. The sample includes 400,000 to 650,000 distinct CDR3 sequences, with roughly 16% observed a single time. In total, the top ten clones hold around 25% of the sample.

The sample was also reused in another study, on T cells in Graves' hyperthyroidism and ophthalmopathy.

The source material was peripheral blood mononuclear cells (PBMCs), sampled at new diagnosis, from a patient treated with antithyroid drugs. The receptors originated from a woman aged 35-65 years with Graves disease. Donor details come from another sample of the same person, matched by shared clones.

This clonotype has only a few counts. The chain uses TRBV7-9 and TRBJ2-1, with 9 bases matching TRBD1. CDR1 is SEHNR and CDR2 is FQNEAQ in the germline V gene (reference sequence). J lost 8 bases, V lost 6 bases, and 5 bases had no gene match. This CDR3 has 13 residues. CDR3 loop: CASRPTGGDEQFF. DNA for the CDR3: TGTGCCAGCAGACCCACAGGGGGCGATGAGCAGTTCTTC.

This clonotype was observed a handful of times. The rearrangement joins TRBV5-1 to TRBJ2-1; TRBD2 matches 9 bases. Germline CDR1 SGHRS, CDR2 YFSETQ. J lost 9 bases, V lost 9 bases, and 7 bases had no gene match. This CDR3 comprises 12 residues. CDR3 amino acids: CANGLAGPEQFF. As DNA, the CDR3 is TGCGCCAATGGTCTAGCGGGGCCTGAGCAGTTCTTC.

The chain links TRBV30 to TRBJ1-1; TRBD1 might be the D (5 bases). The germline V gene encodes CDR1 GTSNPN and CDR2 SVGIG (reference sequence). Between the trimmed V and J ends, which lost 4 bases and 3 bases, there was a span of 12 bases. The CDR3 is 13 residues long. The CDR3 DNA follows: TGTGCCTGGAATTCAGGGATGGACACTGAAGCTTTCTTT. It translates to CAWNSGMDTEAFF.

This clonotype was detected ten times or more. The chain joins TRBV6-1 to TRBJ2-6; a possible D gene is TRBD1 (6 bases). This CDR3 spans 21 amino acids. V was trimmed by 5 bases and J by 0 bases, leaving 26 bases between them. Germline V gives CDR1 MNHNS, CDR2 SASEGT. Written as DNA, the CDR3 is TGTGCCAGCAGTCAGAGGACAGTTCATACCTCCCACTACTCTGGGGCCAACGTCCTGACTTTC. Amino acid sequence: CASSQRTVHTSHYSGANVLTF.

The V gene is TRBV20-1, the J gene TRBJ2-7; D is ambiguous. The V and J ends lost 0 bases and 4 bases respectively, with 16 bases between them. The CDR3 spans 15 residues. The germline V gene has CDR1 DFQATT and CDR2 SNEGSKA (reference sequence). CDR3 coding DNA: TGCAGTGCTAGAGAAGCGAGTAAACCCAATTACGAGCAGTACGTC. It is translated as CSAREASKPNYEQYV.

The rearrangement joins TRBV5-1 to TRBJ2-1; D ambiguous. The CDR3 consists of 12 residues. CDR1 and CDR2 from the germline V gene are SGHRS and YFSETQ. Trimming shortened V by 5 bases and J by 5 bases, and 8 bases separated the two germline ends. CDR3 amino acids: CASRPSNNEQFF. CDR3 nucleotide sequence: TGCGCCAGCAGGCCTAGTAACAATGAGCAGTTCTTC.

This clonotype was recorded at least ten times. The CDR3 coding sequence is TGTGCCAGCTCACCGGGTTCGGCCCCCGAAGCTTTCTTT. Translated: CASSPGSAPEAFF. The rearrangement joins TRBV18 to TRBJ1-1; D unresolved. V was clipped by 3 bases and J by 8 bases, with 13 bases between them. There are 13 residues in the CDR3. Germline CDR1 KGHSH, CDR2 LQKENI.

This clonotype was observed at least ten times. This chain uses TRBV5-1 with TRBJ2-7; D not resolved. The CDR3 totals 12 residues. Germline CDR1 SGHRS, CDR2 YFSETQ. The germline V and J ends were trimmed by 4 bases and 0 bases, with 5 bases remaining between them. The CDR3 spells CASSASSYEQYF. In nucleotides, the CDR3 is TGCGCCAGCAGCGCCAGCTCCTACGAGCAGTACTTC.

The chain recombines TRBV18 with TRBJ2-1, with 11 bases fitting TRBD1. Trimming cost V 3 bases and J 14 bases; bases outside gene matches: 0. The CDR3 covers 11 residues. Germline lookup yields CDR1 KGHSH and CDR2 LQKENI. The CDR3 is CASSPGQGEFF. In DNA form, the CDR3 reads TGTGCCAGCTCACCGGGACAGGGGGAGTTCTTC. Full variable domain (outside the CDR3, taken from reference TRBV18 and TRBJ2-1): NAGVMQNPRHLVRRRGQEARLRCSPMKGHSHVYWYRQLPEEGLKFMVYLQKENIIDESGMPKERFSAEFPKEGPSILRIQQVVRGDSAAYFCASSPGQGEFFGPGTRLTVL.

This clonotype came up a few times. The rearrangement links TRBV30 to TRBJ2-2, with D perhaps TRBD2 (7 bases). From germline, CDR1 is GTSNPN and CDR2 SVGIG (reference sequence). CDR3 length: 14 amino acids. V was shortened by 3 bases and J by 7 bases, with 15 bases between the two germline ends. The CDR3: CAWSVGGPHGELFF. CDR3 in DNA: TGTGCCTGGAGCGTGGGGGGGCCTCACGGGGAGCTGTTTTTT.

This clonotype was recorded a few times. This chain connects TRBV19 to TRBJ2-5; 9 nucleotides match TRBD1. The CDR3 runs to 15 residues. V lost 5 bases to trimming and J lost 5 bases; unmatched junction nucleotides: 9. Germline CDR1 reads LNHDA; CDR2 reads SQIVND (reference sequence). CDR3 in DNA: TGTGCCAGTAGTGTCCCGGGACAGGGAACGGAGACCCAGTACTTC. Protein product: CASSVPGQGTETQYF. Supplemented by reference TRBV19 and TRBJ2-5, the full variable domain reads DGGITQSPKYLFRKEGQNVTLSCEQNLNHDAMYWYRQDPGQGLRLIYYSQIVNDFQKGDIAEGYSVSREKKESFPLTVTSAQKNPTAFYLCASSVPGQGTETQYFGPGTRLLVL.

This clonotype has ten or more counts. J is TRBJ1-5 and V is TRBV30; maybe TRBD1 (6 bases). This CDR3 spans 15 amino acids. Germline V gene data show CDR1 as GTSNPN and CDR2 as SVGIG (reference sequence). Trimming took 3 bases from V and 3 from J, leaving 15 bases between them. The CDR3 sequence: CAWRPQGIPNQPQHF. The CDR3 region has the DNA TGTGCCTGGAGACCACAGGGAATCCCCAATCAGCCCCAGCATTTT. The full variable domain, with the rest looked up from reference TRBV30 and TRBJ1-5, is SQTIHQWPATLVQPVGSPLSLECTVEGTSNPNLYWYRQAAGRGLQLLFYSVGIGQISSEVPQNLSASRPQDRQFILSSKKLLLSDSGFYLCAWRPQGIPNQPQHFGDGTRLSIL.

This clonotype showed up many times. V gene TRBV10-3 combines with J gene TRBJ2-7; 7 bases are shared with TRBD1. Losses at the gene ends were 0 bases for V and 6 bases for J; bases not matched to a gene: 5. The CDR3 is made up of 14 amino acids. The V gene's germline CDR1 is ENHRY and CDR2 SYGVKD. The CDR3 sequence is CAISESTGQGEQYF. CDR3 sequence (DNA): TGTGCCATCAGTGAGTCGACAGGGCAAGGCGAGCAGTACTTC.

A note on this clonotype: A read error may be the cause here, since a much bigger clone is one base away. V usage is TRBV6-2 or TRBV6-3 and J usage is TRBJ1-2, with D perhaps matching TRBD1 (6 bases). This CDR3 contains 13 residues. In germline, CDR1 is MNHEY, CDR2 SVGEGT. CDR3 DNA sequence: TGTGCCAACAGTTACGGGACAAACAGAGGCTACACCTTC. Encoded protein: CANSYGTNRGYTF.

This clonotype was counted at least ten times. The rearrangement joins TRBV6-1 to TRBJ2-1, with 10 bases lining up with TRBD2. Losses at the gene ends were 6 bases for V and 4 bases for J; bases not matched to a gene: 6. Germline V CDR1 and CDR2: MNHNS, SASEGT. The CDR3 sequence is 15 residues long. In nucleotides, the CDR3 is TGTGCCAGCAGGCTACTAGCGGGGAATTACAATGAGCAGTTCTTC. Its protein product is CASRLLAGNYNEQFF.

This clonotype was seen a handful of times. This sequence joins TRBV12-3 or TRBV12-4 and TRBJ1-5; 12 nucleotides match TRBD1. V dropped 6 bases and J dropped 6; count of bases not matched to a gene: 3. This CDR3 is 14 amino acids long. CDR3 coding DNA: TGTGCCAGCAGAGGGACAGGGGGCACTCAGCCCCAGCATTTT. It translates to CASRGTGGTQPQHF.

This clonotype was counted many times. This chain links TRBV4-1 with TRBJ2-2, with 9 bases lining up with TRBD1. Trimming removed 5 bases from V and 6 bases from J; junction bases left unmatched: 13. The CDR3 is 17 residues long. From germline, CDR1 is MGHRA and CDR2 YSYEKL. Here the CDR3 DNA reads TGCGCCAGCAGCTTTCCCTGGGACAGGGTGAGGGCCGGGGAGCTGTTTTTT. Protein sequence: CASSFPWDRVRAGELFF.

There are many counts of this clonotype. The CDR3 loop is CSARRGGSDEQFF. In DNA, the CDR3 is TGCAGTGCTAGACGTGGGGGTAGCGATGAGCAGTTCTTC. This sequence joins TRBV20-1 and TRBJ2-1, with D perhaps matching TRBD1 or TRBD2 (5 bases each). CDR1 is DFQATT and CDR2 is SNEGSKA in the germline V gene (reference sequence). This CDR3 has 13 amino acids. Trimming took 2 bases from V and 8 from J, leaving 13 bases between them.

This clonotype was recorded many times. CDR3 sequence: CASSEASAQHYEQYF. The CDR3 DNA is TGTGCCAGCAGTGAGGCGTCAGCACAACACTACGAGCAGTACTTC. The V gene is TRBV6-1, the J gene TRBJ2-7; D not resolved. This CDR3 has 15 amino acids. CDR1 and CDR2 from the germline V gene are MNHNS and SASEGT. Deletions cut 3 bases from V and 3 bases from J, with 15 bases between.

In its sample, this clonotype was seen many times. V gene TRBV15 combines with J gene TRBJ1-2; TRBD1 matches at 12 bases. V lost 0 bases, J lost 4 bases, and 3 bases stayed unmatched. Per the germline V gene, CDR1 is LNHNV and CDR2 is YYDKDF (reference sequence). The CDR3 sequence is 16 residues long. The CDR3 sequence is CATSRDGTGGPYGYTF. The CDR3 DNA follows: TGTGCCACCAGCAGAGACGGGACAGGGGGCCCCTATGGCTACACCTTC. The full variable domain, completed using reference TRBV15 and TRBJ1-2, is DAMVIQNPRYQVTQFGKPVTLSCSQTLNHNVMYWYQQKSSQAPKLLFHYYDKDFNNEADTPDNFQSRRPNTSFCFLDIRSPGLGDTAMYLCATSRDGTGGPYGYTFGSGTRLTVV.

This clonotype has just a few counts. This chain links TRBV3-1 with TRBJ2-5, with TRBD1 matching over 11 bases. The V gene's germline CDR1 is LGHDT and CDR2 YNNKEL (reference sequence). The CDR3 length is 16 residues. Losses at the gene ends were 1 base for V and 6 bases for J; bases not matched to a gene: 7. Written as DNA, the CDR3 is TGTGCCAGCAGCCAAGCGTGGGGGACAGGGGGGAAGACCCAGTACTTC. Amino acids: CASSQAWGTGGKTQYF.

This clonotype has just a few counts. The rearrangement links TRBV9 to TRBJ2-3; TRBD2 agrees at 12 bases. The J segment lost 0 bases and the V segment lost 4 bases, leaving 3 bases of the junction unmatched. Germline loops: CDR1 SGDLS, CDR2 YYNGEE. The CDR3 loop spans 16 amino acids. This chain's CDR3 is CASSKGTSGSTDTQYF. CDR3 DNA: TGTGCCAGCAGCAAAGGGACTAGCGGGAGCACAGATACGCAGTATTTT.

This clonotype came up many times. This rearrangement joins TRBV5-1 to TRBJ1-1; D not certain. CDR3 length equals 15 residues. V lost 0 bases to trimming and J lost 5 bases, with 14 bases between them. Per the germline V gene, CDR1 is SGHRS and CDR2 is YFSETQ. In nucleotides, the CDR3 is TGCGCCAGCAGCTTGGGTCGCGGCGGAGAGACTGAAGCTTTCTTT. Amino acids: CASSLGRGGETEAFF. The full variable domain, completed using reference TRBV5-1 and TRBJ1-1, is KAGVTQTPRYLIKTRGQQVTLSCSPISGHRSVSWYQQTPGQGLQFLFEYFSETQRNKGNFPGRFSGRQFSNSRSEMNVSTLELGDSALYLCASSLGRGGETEAFFGQGTRLTVV.

The chain uses TRBV13 and TRBJ1-2; D might be TRBD1 (5 bases). This CDR3 is 12 amino acids long. Trimming left V 6 bases short and J 8 bases short, with 13 bases between. Germline values: CDR1 PRHDT, CDR2 FYEKMQ (reference sequence). As DNA, the CDR3 is TGTGCCAGCAGTCAGGGTGTACGGGGCTACACCTTC. Protein product: CASSQGVRGYTF. Full variable domain (remainder filled in from reference TRBV13 and TRBJ1-2): AAGVIQSPRHLIKEKRETATLKCYPIPRHDTVYWYQQGPGQDPQFLISFYEKMQSDKGSIPDRFSAQQFSDYHSELNMSSLELGDSALYFCASSQGVRGYTFGSGTRLTVV.

This clonotype was recorded at least ten times. The chain uses TRBV19 and TRBJ1-1; the D gene is possibly TRBD1 (5 bases). Germline assignment: CDR1 LNHDA and CDR2 SQIVND (reference sequence). This CDR3 spans 17 amino acids. The V end lost 0 bases, the J end lost 0 bases, and 14 bases lay between the germline ends. The CDR3 DNA reads as TGTGCCAGTAGTATAGATTCTAGCAGGGTCTTGAACACTGAAGCTTTCTTT. This translates into CASSIDSSRVLNTEAFF.

This clonotype has at least ten counts. The chain recombines TRBV27 with TRBJ2-1, with 10 bases lining up with TRBD2. Germline V CDR1 and CDR2: MNHEY, SMNVEV (reference sequence). CDR3 size: 14 residues. The V gene end was trimmed by 4 bases and the J gene end by 9 bases; junction bases not matched to a gene: 6. The CDR3 reads CASSSLGLAVEQFF. In DNA form, the CDR3 reads TGTGCCAGCAGTTCTCTCGGACTAGCGGTTGAGCAGTTCTTC.